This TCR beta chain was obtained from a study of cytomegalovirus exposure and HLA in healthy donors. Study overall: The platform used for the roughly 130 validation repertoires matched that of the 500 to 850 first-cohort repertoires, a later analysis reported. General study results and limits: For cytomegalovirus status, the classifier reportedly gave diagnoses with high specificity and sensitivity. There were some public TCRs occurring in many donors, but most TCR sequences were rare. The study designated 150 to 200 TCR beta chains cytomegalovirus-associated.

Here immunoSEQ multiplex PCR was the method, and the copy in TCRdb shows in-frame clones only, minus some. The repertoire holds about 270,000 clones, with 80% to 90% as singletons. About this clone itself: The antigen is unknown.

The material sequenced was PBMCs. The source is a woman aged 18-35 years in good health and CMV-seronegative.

In nucleotides, the CDR3 is TGTGCCAGCAGTTTAGTGGGGGGAAATTCACCCCTCCACTTT. It specifies CASSLVGGNSPLHF. The V and J genes are TRBV28 and TRBJ1-6, with D perhaps TRBD1 (5 bases). V dropped 2 bases and J dropped 7 bases, with 9 bases sitting between them. CDR1 and CDR2 from the germline V gene are MDHEN and SYDVKM. The CDR3 consists of 14 residues.